The 26 T cell receptor beta chains presented below share a single source sample, sequenced in a study of shared clonotypes between healthy human individuals (TCRdb year 2020). Libraries were prepared through the immunoSEQ multiplex PCR assay. TCRdb holds this immuneACCESS table with in-frame rearrangements only. Some clones are missing; in checked studies, unresolved V genes explain under half, and the rest has no known cause. Within this sample are about half a million clones, with about four fifths of them counted one time only. The top ten clonotypes cover under 15% of the sample. The sample taken for sequencing was PBMCs. Receptors were obtained from a woman between 40 and 55 years old in good health. Some clones in this sample may be carry-over from other donors' samples.

The chain carries TRBV10-2 and TRBJ2-1, with TRBD1 matching over 11 bases. Germline CDR1 and CDR2: WSHSY and SAAADI. Trimming removed 8 bases from V and 3 bases from J; junction bases left unmatched: 3. CDR3 length: 14 residues. The CDR3 bases are TGCGCCAGCGTTGGGACAGGGGGCTACAATGAGCAGTTCTTC. The encoded protein is CASVGTGGYNEQFF.

The chain combines TRBV7-6 with TRBJ2-2; D unresolved. CDR3 length equals 12 residues. Germline V gene data show CDR1 as SGHVS and CDR2 as FNYEAQ. V was trimmed by 1 base and J by 4 bases, leaving 1 base between them. Here the CDR3 DNA reads TGTGCCAGCAGCTTAGGCACCGGGGAGCTGTTTTTT. This sequence encodes CASSLGTGELFF.

V gene TRBV30 combines with J gene TRBJ2-5, with 8 nucleotides matching TRBD1. From germline, CDR1 is GTSNPN and CDR2 SVGIG (reference sequence). Losses at the gene ends were 1 base for V and 5 bases for J; bases not matched to a gene: 0. The CDR3 is 12 amino acids. DNA of the CDR3: TGTGCCTGGAGTGGGGACAGGGAGACCCAGTACTTC. Its translation: CAWSGDRETQYF.

This clone was detected once. The chain carries TRBV5-4 and TRBJ1-1; 9 bases fit TRBD1. The CDR3 is made up of 19 amino acids. V lost 0 bases to trimming and J lost 7 bases; unmatched junction nucleotides: 19. Germline CDR1 reads SGHNT; CDR2 reads YYREEE (reference sequence). Here the CDR3 DNA reads TGTGCCAGCAGCTTGGGTGGGGGACAGGGTTACGCCCGGTATGATGAAGCTTTCTTT. It yields the protein CASSLGGGQGYARYDEAFF.

The J gene is TRBJ2-3, the V gene TRBV5-1; TRBD1 agrees at 8 bases. The CDR3 totals 13 residues. Germline CDR1 and CDR2: SGHRS and YFSETQ. The ends lost 4 bases at V and 5 bases at J; junction bases unmatched: 3. The CDR3 loop reads CASSQQGEDTQYF. The CDR3 DNA is TGCGCCAGCAGCCAACAGGGGGAAGATACGCAGTATTTT.

J is TRBJ1-2 and V is TRBV18; TRBD1 aligns across 7 bases. With V trimmed by 3 bases and J by 5 bases, 6 bases remained unmatched. The CDR3 loop spans 14 amino acids. Per the germline V gene, CDR1 is KGHSH and CDR2 is LQKENI. The CDR3 loop is CASSPSGQHYGYTF. In DNA form, the CDR3 reads TGTGCCAGCTCACCGTCGGGACAGCATTATGGCTACACCTTC.

The chain couples TRBV5-1 to TRBJ2-5, with 8 bases fitting TRBD1. The CDR3 has 15 amino acids. Germline trimming cut 1 base from V and 5 bases from J; bases unmatched to any gene: 7. The V gene's germline CDR1 is SGHRS and CDR2 YFSETQ. The CDR3 bases are TGCGCCAGCAGCTTGAATTCCAGGGGGCTGGAGACCCAGTACTTC. It is translated as CASSLNSRGLETQYF.

The chain couples TRBV11-2 to TRBJ2-6; D is uncertain. The CDR3 runs 18 residues. The germline V gene has CDR1 SGHAT and CDR2 FQNNGV. V gave up 5 bases and J gave up 5 bases, with 22 bases separating them. CDR3 region: CASSTIRKQQSRANVLTF. CDR3 DNA sequence: TGTGCCAGCAGCACTATAAGAAAGCAACAAAGTCGGGCCAACGTCCTGACTTTC.

The gene calls are TRBV19 and TRBJ2-3; 7 bases are a match to TRBD2. V trimming: 1 base; J trimming: 0 bases; junction bases outside the gene matches: 4. The V gene's germline CDR1 is LNHDA and CDR2 SQIVND (reference sequence). The CDR3 is made up of 16 amino acids. The CDR3 sequence is CASSIVGGLSTDTQYF. For the CDR3, the DNA is TGTGCCAGTAGTATAGTGGGGGGGTTAAGCACAGATACGCAGTATTTT.

The chain joins TRBV27 to TRBJ2-7; either TRBD1 or TRBD2 may fit D (5 bases each). CDR1 and CDR2 from the germline V gene are MNHEY and SMNVEV (reference sequence). This CDR3 has 13 residues. Trimming removed 5 bases at V and 3 bases at J, with 11 bases between. Here the CDR3 DNA reads TGTGCCAGCAGTGGCCGGGGCTACTACGAGCAGTACTTC. This codes for CASSGRGYYEQYF.

The chain employs TRBV19 and TRBJ2-6; D is perhaps TRBD2 (6 bases). CDR3 length: 15 residues. The V and J ends lost 3 bases and 2 bases respectively, with 8 bases between them. Germline-derived CDR1 and CDR2 are LNHDA and SQIVND (reference sequence). The CDR3: CASSMWGAGANVLTF. In DNA, the CDR3 is TGTGCCAGTAGTATGTGGGGGGCTGGGGCCAACGTCCTGACTTTC. Using reference TRBV19 and TRBJ2-6 for the parts outside the CDR3, the full variable domain is DGGITQSPKYLFRKEGQNVTLSCEQNLNHDAMYWYRQDPGQGLRLIYYSQIVNDFQKGDIAEGYSVSREKKESFPLTVTSAQKNPTAFYLCASSMWGAGANVLTFGAGSRLTVL.

The chain joins TRBV7-3 to TRBJ2-1; D unclear. The CDR3 has 15 residues. V dropped 1 base and J dropped 5 bases, with 12 bases sitting between them. The germline V gene has CDR1 SGHTA and CDR2 FQGTGA. Here the CDR3 DNA reads TGTGCCAGCAGCTTAATGGGCGGAGACCACAATGAGCAGTTCTTC. It specifies CASSLMGGDHNEQFF.

The rearrangement joins TRBV4-2 to TRBJ2-2; D is possibly TRBD1 or TRBD2 (6 bases each). With 0 bases removed from V and 6 bases from J, the gap between germline ends came to 14 bases. Germline CDR1 is LGHNA and CDR2 is YNFKEQ. The CDR3 length is 16 residues. CDR3 DNA sequence: TGTGCCAGCAGCCAAGATAAGGGGGGCCTGGCCGGGGAGCTGTTTTTT. Amino acids: CASSQDKGGLAGELFF.

V and J are TRBV15 and TRBJ1-5; D is possibly TRBD1 (6 bases). Germline values: CDR1 LNHNV, CDR2 YYDKDF (reference sequence). CDR3 size: 14 residues. V gave up 6 bases and J gave up 3 bases, with 12 bases separating them. The CDR3 DNA reads as TGTGCCACCAGAAAGGACAGAAACAATCAGCCCCAGCATTTT. Encoded protein: CATRKDRNNQPQHF.

This clone was detected only once. The chain couples TRBV6-5 to TRBJ2-5; the D is unclear. Germline CDR1 is MNHEY and CDR2 is SVGAGI. V was clipped by 10 bases and J by 5 bases, with 20 bases between them. CDR3 size: 14 residues. The CDR3: CATRRLGSRETQYF. Here the CDR3 DNA reads TGTGCCACCAGGCGACTGGGTAGCAGGGAGACCCAGTACTTC.

J is TRBJ1-1 and V is TRBV28; D not certain. Deletions cut 0 bases from V and 0 bases from J, with 5 bases between. The CDR3 sequence is 14 residues long. Germline V gene data show CDR1 as MDHEN and CDR2 as SYDVKM. CDR3 nucleotide sequence: TGTGCCAGCAGTTTATGGAGCATGAACACTGAAGCTTTCTTT. It codes for CASSLWSMNTEAFF. The full variable domain, completed using reference TRBV28 and TRBJ1-1, is DVKVTQSSRYLVKRTGEKVFLECVQDMDHENMFWYRQDPGLGLRLIYFSYDVKMKEKGDIPEGYSVSREKKERFSLILESASTNQTSMYLCASSLWSMNTEAFFGQGTRLTVV.

This clone was observed a few times. This rearrangement joins TRBV9 to TRBJ1-4; D possibly corresponds to TRBD1 (6 bases). The CDR3 is 13 residues long. From germline, CDR1 is SGDLS and CDR2 YYNGEE. V was cut by 7 bases and J by 8 bases, with 15 bases left in between. The CDR3 loop is CASGRDTTEKLFF. The CDR3 DNA follows: TGTGCCAGCGGCCGGGACACGACGGAAAAACTGTTTTTT.

The chain recombines TRBV30 with TRBJ2-5, with 8 bases identical to TRBD1. The end of the DNA fits TRBJ2-7 better, so the J call may be wrong. Germline V lookup: CDR1 GTSNPN, CDR2 SVGIG (reference sequence). The CDR3 is 15 amino acids. The CDR3 reads CAWSRPGGPPYEQYF. The CDR3 region has the DNA TGTGCCTGGAGTCGGCCAGGGGGCCCCCCCTACGAGCAGTACTTC.

The rearrangement joins TRBV29-1 to TRBJ2-3; TRBD2 aligns across 9 bases. The CDR3 contains 15 residues. Germline CDR1 and CDR2: SQVTM and ANQGSEA. V shed 4 bases, J shed 0 bases, and the junction held 5 bases outside the gene matches. The CDR3 DNA reads TGCAGCGTTGCGTCTAGCGGGACTAGCACAGATACGCAGTATTTT. This sequence encodes CSVASSGTSTDTQYF.

This clone was picked up a small number of times. Additional DNA sequences in this sample encode the identical CDR3. The chain combines TRBV11-2 with TRBJ2-1; D is ambiguous. Germline V gene lookup returns CDR1 SGHAT and CDR2 FQNNGV. This CDR3 is 14 amino acids long. Trimming took 2 bases from V and 6 from J, leaving 11 bases between them. CDR3 sequence reads: CASSLSGSLNEQFF. The CDR3 DNA follows: TGTGCCAGCAGCTTATCGGGCAGCCTCAATGAGCAGTTCTTC.

This clone turned up a few times. DNA of the CDR3: TGTGCCAGCCGCAAACCCGGACAGAACTACAATGAGCAGTTCTTC. Protein: CASRKPGQNYNEQFF. J is TRBJ2-1 and V is TRBV7-2; D possibly corresponds to TRBD1 (6 bases). With 8 bases removed from V and 3 bases from J, the gap between germline ends came to 17 bases. Per germline, CDR1 SGHTA and CDR2 FQGNSA. This CDR3 comprises 15 residues.

This chain connects TRBV29-1 to TRBJ2-7; TRBD2 matches 10 bases. The CDR3 is 17 residues long. After removal of 0 bases from V and 2 bases from J, the junction contained 10 bases not matched to a gene. CDR1 is SQVTM, CDR2 ANQGSEA, per germline. The CDR3 reads CSVEDRHLAGVPYEQYF. The CDR3 DNA reads TGCAGCGTTGAAGATCGTCACCTAGCGGGAGTACCCTACGAGCAGTACTTC.

The rearrangement links TRBV19 to TRBJ2-2, with TRBD2 matching over 7 bases. J lost 1 base, V lost 4 bases, and 6 bases had no gene match. The CDR3 length is 16 residues. Germline lookup yields CDR1 LNHDA and CDR2 SQIVND (reference sequence). The CDR3 protein is CASSTSTSKNTGELFF. The CDR3 DNA reads TGTGCCAGTAGTACCTCGACTAGCAAGAACACCGGGGAGCTGTTTTTT.

V and J are TRBV29-1 and TRBJ2-7, with 10 bases lining up with TRBD2. Germline V gene lookup returns CDR1 SQVTM and CDR2 ANQGSEA. V shed 4 bases and J 3 bases; nucleotides not matched to a gene: 3. The CDR3 runs 13 residues. The CDR3 sequence: CSVGASGSYEQYF. CDR3 DNA sequence: TGCAGCGTTGGGGCTAGCGGGAGCTACGAGCAGTACTTC.

V gene TRBV6-1 combines with J gene TRBJ1-1, with D unresolved. This CDR3 is 13 amino acids long. Germline values: CDR1 MNHNS, CDR2 SASEGT. Trimming removed 0 bases at V and 4 bases at J, with 6 bases between. The CDR3 protein is CASSEAFGTEAFF. The CDR3, as DNA: TGTGCCAGCAGTGAAGCCTTCGGCACTGAAGCTTTCTTT.

The DNA of the CDR3 is TGCGCCAGCAGCTTGGACTACCCCGGATCCTACAATGAGCAGTTCTTC. Amino acid sequence: CASSLDYPGSYNEQFF. This chain uses TRBV5-1 with TRBJ2-1; D remains unclear. The V end lost 0 bases, the J end lost 1 base, and 11 bases lay between the germline ends. The CDR3 loop spans 16 amino acids. Germline values: CDR1 SGHRS, CDR2 YFSETQ. Variable domain in full (rest from reference TRBV5-1 and TRBJ2-1): KAGVTQTPRYLIKTRGQQVTLSCSPISGHRSVSWYQQTPGQGLQFLFEYFSETQRNKGNFPGRFSGRQFSNSRSEMNVSTLELGDSALYLCASSLDYPGSYNEQFFGPGTRLTVL.